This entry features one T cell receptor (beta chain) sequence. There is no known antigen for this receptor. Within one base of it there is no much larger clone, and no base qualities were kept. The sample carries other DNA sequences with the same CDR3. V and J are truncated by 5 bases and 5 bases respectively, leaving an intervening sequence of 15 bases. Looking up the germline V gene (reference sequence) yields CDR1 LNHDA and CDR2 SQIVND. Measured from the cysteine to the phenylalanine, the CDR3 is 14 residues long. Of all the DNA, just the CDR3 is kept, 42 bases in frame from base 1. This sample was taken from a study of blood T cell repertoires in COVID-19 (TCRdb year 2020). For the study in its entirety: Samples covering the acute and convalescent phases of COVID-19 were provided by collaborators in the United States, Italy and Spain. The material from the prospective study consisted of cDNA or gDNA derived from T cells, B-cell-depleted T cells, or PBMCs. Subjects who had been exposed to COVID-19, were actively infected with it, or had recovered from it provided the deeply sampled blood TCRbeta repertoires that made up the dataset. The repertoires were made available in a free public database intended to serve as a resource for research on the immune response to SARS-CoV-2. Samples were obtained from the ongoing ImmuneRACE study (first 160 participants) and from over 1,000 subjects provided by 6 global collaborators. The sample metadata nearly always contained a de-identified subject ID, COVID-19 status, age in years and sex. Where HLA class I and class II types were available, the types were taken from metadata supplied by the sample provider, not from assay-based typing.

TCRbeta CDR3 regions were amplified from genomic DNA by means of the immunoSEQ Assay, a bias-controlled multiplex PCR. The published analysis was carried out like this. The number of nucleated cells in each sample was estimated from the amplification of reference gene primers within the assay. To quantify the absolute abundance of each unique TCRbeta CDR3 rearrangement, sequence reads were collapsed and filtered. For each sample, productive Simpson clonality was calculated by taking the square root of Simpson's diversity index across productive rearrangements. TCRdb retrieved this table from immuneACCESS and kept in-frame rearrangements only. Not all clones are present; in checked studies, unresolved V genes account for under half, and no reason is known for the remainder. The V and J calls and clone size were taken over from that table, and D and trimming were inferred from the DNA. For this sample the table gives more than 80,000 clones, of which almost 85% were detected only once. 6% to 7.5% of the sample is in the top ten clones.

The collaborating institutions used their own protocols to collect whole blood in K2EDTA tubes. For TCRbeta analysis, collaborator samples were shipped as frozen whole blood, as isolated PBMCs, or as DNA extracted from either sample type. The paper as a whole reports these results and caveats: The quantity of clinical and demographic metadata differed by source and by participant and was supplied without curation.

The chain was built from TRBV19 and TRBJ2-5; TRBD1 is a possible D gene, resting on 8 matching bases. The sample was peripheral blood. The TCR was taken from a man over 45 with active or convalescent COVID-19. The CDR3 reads CASSSGQGGETQYF. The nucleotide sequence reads TGTGCCAGTAGTTCTGGACAGGGAGGGGAGACCCAGTACTTC.